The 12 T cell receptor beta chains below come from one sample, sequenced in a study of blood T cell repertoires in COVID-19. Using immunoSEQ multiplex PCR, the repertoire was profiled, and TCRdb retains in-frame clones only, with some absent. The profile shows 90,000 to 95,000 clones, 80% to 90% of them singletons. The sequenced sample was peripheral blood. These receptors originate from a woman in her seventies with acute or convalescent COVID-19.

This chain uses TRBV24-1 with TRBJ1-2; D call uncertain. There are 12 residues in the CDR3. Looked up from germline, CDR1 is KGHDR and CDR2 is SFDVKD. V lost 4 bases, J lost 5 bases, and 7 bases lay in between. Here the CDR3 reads CATSESGYGYTF. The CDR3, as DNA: TGTGCCACCAGTGAGTCCGGGTATGGCTACACCTTC.

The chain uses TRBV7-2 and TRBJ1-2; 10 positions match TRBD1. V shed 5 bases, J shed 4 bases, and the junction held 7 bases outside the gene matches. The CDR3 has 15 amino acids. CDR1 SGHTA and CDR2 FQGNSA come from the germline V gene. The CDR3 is CASSLLTGGGYGYTF. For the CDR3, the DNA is TGTGCCAGCAGCCTACTGACAGGGGGCGGCTATGGCTACACCTTC.

The CDR3 bases are TGTGCCAGTAGTTCTTTGGGTAGCGGGAGGTATAAGAACACCGGGGAGCTGTTTTTT. Protein: CASSSLGSGRYKNTGELFF. The chain couples TRBV19 to TRBJ2-2; 10 bases are a match to TRBD2. V trimming: 5 bases; J trimming: 1 base; junction bases outside the gene matches: 13. This CDR3 spans 19 amino acids. Germline CDR1 LNHDA, CDR2 SQIVND (reference sequence).

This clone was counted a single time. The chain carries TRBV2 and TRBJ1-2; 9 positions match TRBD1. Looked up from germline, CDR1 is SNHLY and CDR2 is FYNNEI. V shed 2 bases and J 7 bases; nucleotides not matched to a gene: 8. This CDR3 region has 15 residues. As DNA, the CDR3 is TGTGCCAGCAGTGAAAGGGGACAGGGCCTTTCTGGCTACACCTTC. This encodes CASSERGQGLSGYTF. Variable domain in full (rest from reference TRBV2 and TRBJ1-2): EPEVTQTPSHQVTQMGQEVILRCVPISNHLYFYWYRQILGQKVEFLVSFYNNEISEKSEIFDDQFSVERPDGSNFTLKIRSTKLEDSAMYFCASSERGQGLSGYTFGSGTRLTVV.

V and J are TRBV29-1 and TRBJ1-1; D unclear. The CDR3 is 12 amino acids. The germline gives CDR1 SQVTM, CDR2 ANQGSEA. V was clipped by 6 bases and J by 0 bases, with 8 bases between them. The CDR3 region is CSVSSMNTEAFF. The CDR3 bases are TGCAGCGTCTCGAGTATGAACACTGAAGCTTTCTTT.

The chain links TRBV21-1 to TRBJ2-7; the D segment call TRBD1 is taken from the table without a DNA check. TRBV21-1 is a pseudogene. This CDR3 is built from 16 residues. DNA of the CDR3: TGTGCCAGCAGCAAAGCGGGACAGGGGGCCGCCTACGAGCAGTACTTC. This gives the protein CASSKAGQGAAYEQYF.

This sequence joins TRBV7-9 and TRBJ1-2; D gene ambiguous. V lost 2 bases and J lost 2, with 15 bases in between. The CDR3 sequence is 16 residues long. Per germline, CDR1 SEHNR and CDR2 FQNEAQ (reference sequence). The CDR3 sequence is CASSLTEEGPNYGYTF. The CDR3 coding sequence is TGTGCCAGCAGCTTAACGGAGGAGGGCCCAAACTATGGCTACACCTTC.

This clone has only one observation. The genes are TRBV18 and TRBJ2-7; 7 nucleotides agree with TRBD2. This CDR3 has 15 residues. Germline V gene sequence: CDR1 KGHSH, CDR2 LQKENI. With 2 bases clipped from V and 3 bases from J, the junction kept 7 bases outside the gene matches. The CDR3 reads CASSPREGGYYEQYF. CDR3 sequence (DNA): TGTGCCAGCTCACCAAGGGAGGGTGGTTACTACGAGCAGTACTTC.

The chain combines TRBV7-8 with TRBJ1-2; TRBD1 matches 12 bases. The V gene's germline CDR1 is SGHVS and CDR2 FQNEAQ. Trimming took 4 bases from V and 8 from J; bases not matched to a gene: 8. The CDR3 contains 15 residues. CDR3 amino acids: CASSSPGQGAWGYTF. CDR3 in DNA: TGTGCCAGCAGCTCTCCGGGACAGGGGGCGTGGGGCTACACCTTC.

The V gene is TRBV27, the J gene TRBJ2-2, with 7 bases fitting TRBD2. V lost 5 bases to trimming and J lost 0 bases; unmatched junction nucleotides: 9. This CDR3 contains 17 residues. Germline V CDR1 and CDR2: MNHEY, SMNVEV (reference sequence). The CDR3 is CASSPGRLAANTGELFF. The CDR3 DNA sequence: TGTGCCAGCAGTCCCGGCCGACTAGCTGCGAACACCGGGGAGCTGTTTTTT.

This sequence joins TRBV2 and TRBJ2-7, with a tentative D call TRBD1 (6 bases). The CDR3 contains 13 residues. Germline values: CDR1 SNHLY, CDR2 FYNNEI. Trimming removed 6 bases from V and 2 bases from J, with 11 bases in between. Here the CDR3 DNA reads TGTGCCAGCAGAGTCGGACAGACCTACGAGCAGTACTTC. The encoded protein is CASRVGQTYEQYF.

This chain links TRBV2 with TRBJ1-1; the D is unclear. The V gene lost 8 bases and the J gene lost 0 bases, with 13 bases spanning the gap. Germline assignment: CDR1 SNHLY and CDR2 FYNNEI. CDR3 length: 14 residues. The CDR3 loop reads CASSGRVLNTEAFF. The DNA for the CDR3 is TGTGCCAGCTCTGGGAGGGTCCTGAACACTGAAGCTTTCTTT.